This is a list of T cell receptor beta chains from one sample in a study of shared clonotypes between healthy human individuals. The assay was immunoSEQ multiplex PCR, and TCRdb's table has in-frame clones only and misses some. The sample includes about 2 million clones, less than 95% of them seen just once. Sequenced sample: naive CD8+ T cells sorted from blood. These receptors were obtained from a young man in good health. CDR3s include the opening cysteine and the closing phenylalanine or tryptophan. The size entry is marked missing in some rows and otherwise reads once, few, many or a size class.

>.|TRBV7-9
CASSHTTGQLQETQYF
>.|TRBV4-1
CASSQATSDHTQYF
>.|TRBV7-2
CASSLGTSPNEQYF
>once|TRBV27
CASSSAGGPSYEQYF
>.|TRBV10-3
CAIRGTGGQPQHF
>.|TRBV5-6
CASSPGSYEQYF
>.|TRBV30
CAWSVGNNEQFF
>.|TRBV7-8
CASGRLGTEAFF
>.|TRBV4-1
CASSQDEQYF
>.|TRBV4-1
CASSQVRFYGTTSEQFF
>once|TRBV11-2
CASSFSFLDEQYF
>.|TRBV19
CASSMSETEAFF
>.|TRBV7-8
CASSLGGAGGSDEQFF
>once|TRBV5-1
CASSLAGDGYTF
>.|TRBV13
CASSLAGTEQYF
>.|TRBV27
CASSLGARGLSNYGYTF
>.|TRBV21-1
CASSKEMNTDTQYF
>.|TRBV9
CASSVGGRGYNEQFF
>.|TRBV4-1
CASSLRTGGDPEQYF
>.|TRBV29-1
CSVEPGEGTEAFF
>.|TRBV2
CASSGLVPGQKYQPQHF
>.|TRBV27
CASSWRGDTGELFF
>.|TRBV18
CASSPGTGGLYEQYF
>.|TRBV6-1
CASKMTAREQYF
>.|TRBV4-1
CASSQDLGLEQETQYF
>.|TRBV18
CASSPTTGGEQFF
>once|TRBV10-3
CAISGTEGTQYF
>.|TRBV10-3
CAISESREGGYGGNEQFF
>.|TRBV30
CAWRSQAGSEQYF
>.|TRBV13
CASSLGRAASYEQYF
>.|TRBV9
CASSLRTGPGKDTF
>.|TRBV5-8
CASSLWTKETQYF
>.|TRBV19
CASSGRTLDGYTF
>.|TRBV29-1
CSVEGGFEQFF
>.|TRBV11-3
CASSPRGSAGANVLTF
>.|TRBV2
CASSDPGLAGPYEQYF
>.|TRBV2
CASSAGTVEQYF
>.|TRBV14
CASSQVGGNGYTF
>.|TRBV6-1
CASRGWDEAFF
>.|TRBV27
CASSFQLPESTDTQYF
>.|TRBV4-1
CASSQGVGYSNQPQHF
>.|TRBV7-8
CASSSLAGGPDEQYF
>once|TRBV7-8
CASSIPGGPYVDEQYF
>.|TRBV19
CASSIGGTDIYEQYF
>.|TRBV2
CASRNVRGAYNEQFF
>.|TRBV6-5
CASSGDSGTIETQYF
>.|TRBV18
CASSLGTGGSSYNEQFF